This TCR beta chain was captured in a study of control samples from healthy donors and cancer patients (dated by TCRdb to 2020 to 2021). Comment on this clone: Its antigen remains undetermined. One base away there is no much larger clone; base qualities are not given.

The library was built by means of the immunoSEQ multiplex PCR assay. Imported from immuneACCESS, the table was reduced by TCRdb to in-frame sequences with V and J called. These copies leave out some clones; in studies compared against another copy, an unresolved V gene accounts for under half, and the cause of the remainder is not known. The sample has 100,000 to 150,000 clones on record, around 87% of them singletons. The top ten constitute about 3% of the sample. The germline V gene specifies MNHEY as CDR1 and SVGEGT as CDR2. V is shortened by 0 bases, J by 3 bases, and the region joining them spans 6 bases. The CDR3 spans 14 residues, from the cysteine through the phenylalanine. The DNA shown is the 42-base CDR3, in frame from base 1.

The sequence derives from a man aged 60-69 years in good health. Recombination connected TRBV6-2 or TRBV6-3 to TRBJ1-5, with the D gene call left open. The sample was blood. The bases read TGTGCCAGCAGTTACTCAGGCAACAATCAGCCCCAGCATTTT. It is translated as CASSYSGNNQPQHF.